Listed here is a single T cell receptor (beta chain). This clonotype showed up just once. What antigen it recognizes has not been identified. No much larger clone exists at a distance of one base, and base qualities are not known. A single read makes a weak case. The method was multiplex PCR. Sequencer: Illumina HiSeq 4000. iRepertoire HTBI primers and Arm-PCR amplification of CDR3 regions were used to construct TCR beta libraries. Before sequencing, the PCR products went through gel purification. The paper's data handling went like this. Gene usage analysis of CDR3 amino acid clonotypes used the 60 to 75 TRBV and about 15 TRBJ segments found across samples. COPE and FqMerger were used to merge filtered high-quality paired reads into contigs. BLAST was used to align contigs to IMGT TRBV, TRBD and TRBJ reference genes, with CDR3 defined following IMGT. Any clonotype with a frequency above 0.1% was classified as a highly expanded clone. Shannon entropy served as the measure of repertoire diversity, while the Gini coefficient captured V-J evenness. Clonotypes shared by more than one individual were considered public. TCRdb trimmed public reads at Q25 via fastp, called clones via MiXCR and kept in-frame beta chains. Entries are consolidated by CDR3 protein sequence, retaining the most common genes and DNA. The V and J calls, along with clone size, are taken from TCRdb and not from the paper's own processing. The sample table contains some 350,000 distinct CDR3 sequences; only one count was recorded for around 15% of them. The ten largest clones add up to 20% of the sample.

The data originate from a study of regulatory T cells in long-lasting Graves disease (dated by TCRdb to 2020 to 2022). A note on the overall study: Antithyroid drugs had been taken for less than 3 months by newly diagnosed Graves' disease patients. Peripheral blood TCR sequencing and RNA sequencing compared persistent Graves' disease patients with newly diagnosed Graves' disease patients. The study was conducted in China and was registered as a clinical trial. A total of some 35 samples underwent TCR sequencing: around 13 from persistent and around 20 from newly diagnosed Graves' disease patients.

The sample's time point, from its label and the paper: newly diagnosed GD, antithyroid drugs for less than 3 months. For both TCR sequencing and RNA sequencing, RNA was extracted from PBMCs using TRIzol. Graves' disease was diagnosed according to American Thyroid Association guidelines. Recruitment of patients was carried out at an endocrinology department in Xi'an, China. Each patient gave approximately 10 milliliters of peripheral blood, collected in an EDTA anticoagulant tube. Ficoll Paque Plus density gradient separation was used to isolate PBMCs, and no additional T cell sorting was done. RNA quality was checked with an Agilent 2100 Bioanalyzer and agarose gel, and concentration with a NanoDrop 2000. The CDR3 numbers 15 residues from cysteine through phenylalanine. CDR3 DNA is the only sequence kept; it has 45 bases, read in frame from the first base. Trimming leaves V shorter by 0 bases and J shorter by 3 bases, with the junction holding 3 bases beyond the gene matches. CDR1 LGHNA and CDR2 YNFKEQ were looked up in the germline V gene.

Broad study findings and their caveats: Only peripheral blood was studied, because thyroid tissue, the primary lesion, was inaccessible. Persistent Graves' disease patients showed lower TCR Shannon entropy and fewer highly expanded clones than newly diagnosed patients, suggesting clonal expansion. The authors acknowledged the small sample size as a limitation that may reduce accuracy. TRBV28, TRBJ1-2 and TRBJ2-5 were preferentially used in persistent disease, while TRBV20-1 and TRBJ2-1 were favored in newly diagnosed disease. Sequencing and analysis were restricted to the TCR beta chain. More public clonotypes were shared among persistent patients (under 3,000) than among newly diagnosed patients (approximately 930).

The same sample was also studied in work on T cells in Graves' hyperthyroidism and ophthalmopathy. The second study also describes: Stable Graves' hyperthyroidism was defined as the absence of progression to ophthalmopathy over 18 months of follow-up. Hyperthyroidism patients were newly diagnosed, with disease duration under 2 months, and aged 18 to 65 years. Patients with uncontrolled infections, other autoimmune diseases, pregnancy or lactation were excluded. Diagnoses were established on the basis of clinical symptoms, serum thyroxine and TRAb, thyroid ultrasound, and orbital computed tomography. The TCR CDR3 was subjected to a first round of RT-PCR using the HTBI primer set and the Qiagen OneStep RT-PCR kit. Most expanded thyroid clonotypes (frequency above 0.001) were also detected in blood, suggesting blood repertoires may reflect thyroid immune responses. In cross-validation, a model built on a 13 V-J signature told ophthalmopathy apart from stable hyperthyroidism with approximately 90% sensitivity and 81% to 82% specificity, and in testing the same model reached 80%/75%. In validation, progression to ophthalmopathy was predicted by the model with 65% to 71% sensitivity and roughly 76% specificity, a median of roughly 6.4 months before onset. To identify distinguishing TCR V-J signatures, a discovery cohort of 100 patients was used, comprising 43 with Graves' ophthalmopathy and some 60 with stable Graves' hyperthyroidism. Prospective prediction of ophthalmopathy was tested in an independent validation cohort consisting of 18 to 20 hyperthyroidism patients and approximately 16 patients who later progressed to ophthalmopathy. The approximately 100 discovery patients were divided at random into training and test sets in a 7:3 ratio. In addition, the study compared T-cell repertoires in thyroid tissue and in blood from about six Graves' hyperthyroidism patients. After sampling, hyperthyroidism patients received methimazole starting at 30 mg daily, and ophthalmopathy patients received high-dose intravenous methylprednisolone. Libraries were constructed in a second round of multiplex PCR, after which size selection and purification were carried out. Libraries were sequenced paired-end with 100 bp reads on an Illumina HiSeq2000. SOAPnuke was used to process the raw data, throwing out any read that contained adapters or uncalled bases, had a mean Phred below 15, or lacked an exact constant-primer or identifier match. High-quality paired reads were merged with COPE v1.2.5, and unique nucleotide sequences were defined as clonotypes. Clonotypes were aligned to IMGT TRBV, TRBD and TRBJ reference segments using MiTCR v1.1. The analysis was restricted to V-J combinations with a frequency above 0.0001, which together covered 99% to 99.2% of the repertoires. A TCS score was defined as the ratio of F50 (clonal expansion) to E x V (chaos), with BLOSUM62-based TCRdist applied between CDR3 peptides within each V-J. Welch's t-statistics and random forest reduced 450 to 600 V-J features to about 12, which were used in a naive Bayes classifier (R e1071). No statistical method was used to set the sample size in advance, and investigators knew the group allocation. TCR Vbeta CDR3 sequencing of 130 to 150 peripheral blood samples (under 45 ophthalmopathy, about 74 hyperthyroidism and roughly 17 progressor patients) is reported in the paper.

The rearranged segments are TRBV4-2 and TRBJ2-3, and TRBD2 aligns with 7 junction nucleotides. The specimen was peripheral blood mononuclear cells (PBMCs), collected at new diagnosis, from a patient treated with antithyroid drugs. The sequence came from a woman younger than 30 with Graves disease. Donor details come from another sample of the same person, matched by shared clones. The nucleotide sequence reads TGTGCCAGCAGCCAAGAAGCGGGGAGTACAGATACGCAGTATTTT. It translates to CASSQEAGSTDTQYF.